One T cell receptor (beta chain) is described in this entry. No antigen is known for it. Only in-frame clones appear in the TCRdb table, and some are missing; sequencing was by immunoSEQ multiplex PCR. Among some 180,000 clones listed, about 83% were seen once. The V gene's germline CDR1 is SGHVS and CDR2 FQNEAQ. This CDR3 comprises 15 residues. The V end lost 0 bases, the J end lost 4 bases, and 9 bases lay between the germline ends. The record originates from a study of Ad26.COV2.S vaccination and SARS-CoV-2 variants. General study points: Possible underestimation of total T cell responses by the TCR breadth and depth analyses was noted.

The clonotype was recovered from a human donor who had recovered from COVID-19. Sequenced material: peripheral blood, taken after recovery from COVID-19. J is TRBJ2-2 and V is TRBV7-8; a possible D gene is TRBD1 (6 bases). The CDR3 bases are TGTGCCAGCAGCTTAGCTACAGGGCTCACCGGGGAGCTGTTTTTT. This encodes CASSLATGLTGELFF.